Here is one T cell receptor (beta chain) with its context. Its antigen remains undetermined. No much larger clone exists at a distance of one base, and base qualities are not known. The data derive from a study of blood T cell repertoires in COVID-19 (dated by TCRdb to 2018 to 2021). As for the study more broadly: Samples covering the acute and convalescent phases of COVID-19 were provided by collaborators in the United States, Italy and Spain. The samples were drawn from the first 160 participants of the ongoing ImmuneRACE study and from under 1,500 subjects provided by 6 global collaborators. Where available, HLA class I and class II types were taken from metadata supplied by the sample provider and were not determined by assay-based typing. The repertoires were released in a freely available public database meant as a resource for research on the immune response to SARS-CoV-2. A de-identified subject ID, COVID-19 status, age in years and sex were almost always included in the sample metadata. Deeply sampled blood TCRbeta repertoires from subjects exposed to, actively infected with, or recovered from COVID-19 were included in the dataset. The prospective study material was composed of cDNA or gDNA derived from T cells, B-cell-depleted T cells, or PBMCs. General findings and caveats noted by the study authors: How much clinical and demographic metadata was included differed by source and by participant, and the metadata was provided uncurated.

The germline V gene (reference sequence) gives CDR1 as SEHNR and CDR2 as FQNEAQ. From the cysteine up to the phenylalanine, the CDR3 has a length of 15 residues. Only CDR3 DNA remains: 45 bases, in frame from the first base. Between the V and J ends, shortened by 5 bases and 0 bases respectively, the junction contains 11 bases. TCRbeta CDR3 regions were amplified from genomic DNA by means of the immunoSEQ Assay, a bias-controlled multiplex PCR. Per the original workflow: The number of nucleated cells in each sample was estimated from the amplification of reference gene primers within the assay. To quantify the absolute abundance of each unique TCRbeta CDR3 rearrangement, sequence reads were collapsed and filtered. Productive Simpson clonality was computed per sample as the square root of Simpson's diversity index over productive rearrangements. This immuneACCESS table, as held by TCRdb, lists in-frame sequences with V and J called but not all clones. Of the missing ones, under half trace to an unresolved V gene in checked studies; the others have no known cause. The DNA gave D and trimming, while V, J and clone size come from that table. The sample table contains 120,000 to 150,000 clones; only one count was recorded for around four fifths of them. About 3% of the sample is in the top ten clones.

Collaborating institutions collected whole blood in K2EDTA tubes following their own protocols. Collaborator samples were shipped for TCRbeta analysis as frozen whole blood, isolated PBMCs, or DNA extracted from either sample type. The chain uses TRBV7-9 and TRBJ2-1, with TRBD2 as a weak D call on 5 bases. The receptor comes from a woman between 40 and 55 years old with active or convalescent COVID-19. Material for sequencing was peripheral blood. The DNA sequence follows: TGTGCCAGCAGCGCAACTAGTTTCTCCTACAATGAGCAGTTCTTC. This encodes CASSATSFSYNEQFF.